A single sample gave rise to the 17 T cell receptor beta chains below, sequenced in a study of T cell clonality in common variable immunodeficiency. No antigen is known for these receptors. Sequencing was performed with immunoSEQ multiplex PCR; in TCRdb, only in-frame clones are kept and a portion is missing. In total the sample includes 21,000 or so clones, none of them seen once. Findings and caveats of the study: In common variable immunodeficiency, TCR beta chains reportedly carried fewer deletions and N-nucleotide insertions.

Input material: peripheral blood mononuclear cells. Receptors were obtained from a human donor with common variable immunodeficiency.

Ten or more counts support this clone. Partial CDR3 DNA: TGTGCCTGGAGCACGGGGGTCTTGAACACTGAA. It codes for CAWSTGVLNTE. From start to end, the CDR3 is CAWSTGVLNTEAFF. The chain employs TRBV30 and TRBJ1-1; tentative D call: TRBD1 (5 bases). Read data end 3 residues before the CDR3 end; the end is taken from the germline J gene. Looked up from germline, CDR1 is GTSNPN and CDR2 is SVGIG (reference sequence). The CDR3 is 14 amino acids. The ends were cut back, 3 bases at V and 0 bases at J, with 11 bases in the middle.

This clone was seen repeatedly, ten times or more. The read is 3 residues too short to cover the CDR3 end, so that end is filled in from the germline J gene. The chain joins TRBV4-1 to TRBJ1-4; D gene unclear. V shed 0 bases and J shed 5 bases, with 10 bases lying between them. The CDR3 is 15 amino acids. Germline V gene sequence: CDR1 MGHRA, CDR2 YSYEKL. CDR3 amino acids: CASSQDPVGNEKLFF. CDR3 DNA, as far as it was read: TGCGCCAGCAGCCAAGATCCGGTCGGGAATGAAAAA.

This clone was counted many times. Sequencing ends 3 residues short of the CDR3 end; the germline J gene provides the rest. This chain links TRBV5-1 with TRBJ2-7, with D perhaps TRBD1 or TRBD2 (5 bases each). The germline V gene has CDR1 SGHRS and CDR2 YFSETQ. The V end lost 5 bases, the J end lost 3 bases, and 15 bases lay between the germline ends. The CDR3 length is 14 residues. CDR3 DNA, as far as it was read: TGCGCCAGCAGGAGGGGAACAGAGCTCTACGAG. Protein sequence: CASRRGTELYE. The whole CDR3 protein reads CASRRGTELYEQYF. Combining the CDR3 with reference TRBV5-1 and TRBJ2-7 gives the whole variable domain KAGVTQTPRYLIKTRGQQVTLSCSPISGHRSVSWYQQTPGQGLQFLFEYFSETQRNKGNFPGRFSGRQFSNSRSEMNVSTLELGDSALYLCASRRGTELYEQYFGPGTRLTVT.

This clone was observed at least ten times. The missing CDR3 end, 3 residues past where the read stops, is filled in from the germline J gene. The J gene is TRBJ2-7, the V gene TRBV7-2; D is possibly TRBD1 (6 bases). V lost 2 bases, J lost 1 base, and 9 bases lay in between. Per germline, CDR1 SGHTA and CDR2 FQGNSA. The CDR3 length is 14 residues. The covered CDR3 bases are TGTGCCAGCAGCTTATCCGGACAGTCCTACGAG. Its translation is CASSLSGQSYE. The CDR3 reads in full as CASSLSGQSYEQYF.

This clone was seen repeatedly, ten times or more. The read comes to an end 3 residues before the CDR3 does, leaving the germline J gene to fill in the end. The chain has TRBV27 and TRBJ2-5, with TRBD2 matching over 8 bases. With V trimmed by 8 bases and J by 4 bases, 6 bases remained unmatched. The CDR3 is made up of 13 amino acids. Germline lookup yields CDR1 MNHEY and CDR2 SMNVEV (reference sequence). CDR3 residues: CASGPGGGETQYF. The sequenced part of the CDR3 DNA is TGTGCCAGCGGGCCCGGGGGGGGAGAGACC.

This clone has a count of ten or more. The CDR3 extends 3 residues past the end of the read, so its final part is completed from the germline J gene. The rearrangement links TRBV20-1 to TRBJ2-3; 13 positions match TRBD2. The V segment lost 6 bases and the J segment 5 bases; nucleotides outside the gene matches: 5. CDR1 is DFQATT and CDR2 is SNEGSKA in the germline V gene (reference sequence). CDR3 length: 14 amino acids. The DNA read from the CDR3 is TGCAGTGCGACTAGCGGGGGGCATGGAGATACG. Protein sequence: CSATSGGHGDT. The whole CDR3 protein reads CSATSGGHGDTQYF.

The sample holds many counts of this clone. The read falls 3 residues short of the CDR3 end, and the missing part is taken from the germline J gene. The rearrangement links TRBV2 to TRBJ2-7; a weak D match, TRBD1 (5 bases). CDR1 and CDR2 (germline): SNHLY, FYNNEI. V lost 3 bases and J lost 1, with 13 bases in between. CDR3 length equals 15 residues. The chain's CDR3 is CASSDPNTGSYEQYF. The part of the CDR3 DNA that was read is TGTGCCAGCAGTGATCCGAACACAGGTTCCTACGAG.

Only a few counts were recorded for this clone. Read coverage stops 3 residues before the CDR3 terminus; the germline J gene supplies the remainder. The V call is TRBV20-1, the J call TRBJ2-5; TRBD2 agrees at 9 bases. There are 16 residues in the CDR3. The V gene's germline CDR1 is DFQATT and CDR2 SNEGSKA (reference sequence). Germline trimming cut 5 bases from V and 4 bases from J; bases unmatched to any gene: 14. The CDR3 loop is CSAVPGGGGAGETQYF. CDR3 bases read: TGCAGTGCTGTCCCGGGGGGCGGGGGGGCGGGAGAGACC.

Many counts were recorded for this clone. The read terminates 3 residues before the CDR3 end, so the remaining end is supplied by the germline J gene. The genes are TRBV27 and TRBJ2-1; 8 bases are a match to TRBD2. CDR3 length: 14 amino acids. V gave up 5 bases and J gave up 4 bases; unmatched junction bases: 4. Germline-derived CDR1 and CDR2 are MNHEY and SMNVEV (reference sequence). CDR3 sequence reads: CASSILADYNEQFF. Incomplete CDR3 DNA: TGTGCCAGCAGTATACTAGCGGATTACAATGAG.

This clone was recorded at least ten times. The read terminates 3 residues ahead of where the CDR3 ends, so the germline J gene completes it. The J gene is TRBJ2-5, the V gene TRBV19; D uncertain. The CDR3 length is 13 residues. CDR1 and CDR2 from the germline V gene are LNHDA and SQIVND (reference sequence). The V end lost 6 bases, the J end lost 4 bases, and 12 bases lay between the germline ends. The DNA read from the CDR3 is TGTGCCAGTAGCGAACACGATGGAGAGACC. Its protein is CASSEHDGET. The complete CDR3 sequence is CASSEHDGETQYF.

In this sample, this clone turned up many times. With the read ending 3 residues before the CDR3 end, the germline J gene is used to fill in that end. The rearrangement links TRBV20-1 to TRBJ1-6; 8 positions agree with TRBD1. V lost 1 base, J lost 8 bases, and 4 bases stayed unmatched. The CDR3 has 14 residues. Per the germline V gene, CDR1 is DFQATT and CDR2 is SNEGSKA (reference sequence). CDR3 loop: CSARGTGFDSPLHF. Partial CDR3 DNA: TGCAGTGCTAGAGGGACAGGGTTTGATTCACCC.

This clone was recorded at least ten times. Read data end 3 residues before the CDR3 end; the end is taken from the germline J gene. V and J are TRBV12-3 or TRBV12-4 and TRBJ2-1; 7 nucleotides align to TRBD2. The CDR3 has 13 residues. V trimming: 8 bases; J trimming: 5 bases; junction bases outside the gene matches: 6. Partial CDR3 DNA: TGTGCCAGCGGGTACCGGGGGGACAATGAG. As protein: CASGYRGDNE. The entire CDR3 is CASGYRGDNEQFF.

This clone showed up just a few times. The junction does not match germline at one end; this may be a read error. The read ends 3 residues before the CDR3 terminus; that terminus is restored from the germline J gene. This sample includes further DNA sequences coding for the same CDR3. V usage is TRBV5-1 and J usage is TRBJ2-5; 12 bases are shared with TRBD2. The CDR3 spans 16 residues. Germline V gene sequence: CDR1 SGHRS, CDR2 YFSETQ. CDR3 sequence reads: CASSKGTSGYQETQYF. The CDR3 bases that were read are TGTGCCAGCAGCAAGGGGACTAGCGGGTACCAAGAGACC. The whole variable domain, remainder taken from reference TRBV5-1 and TRBJ2-5, is KAGVTQTPRYLIKTRGQQVTLSCSPISGHRSVSWYQQTPGQGLQFLFEYFSETQRNKGNFPGRFSGRQFSNSRSEMNVSTLELGDSALYLCASSKGTSGYQETQYFGPGTRLLVL.

This clone was seen many times. The read is 3 residues too short to cover the CDR3 end, so that end is filled in from the germline J gene. This chain joins TRBV13 and TRBJ1-2, with a tentative D call TRBD1 (5 bases). V lost 5 bases, J lost 4 bases, and 14 bases lay in between. The germline CDR1 and CDR2 sequences are PRHDT and FYEKMQ (reference sequence). There are 14 residues in the CDR3. The covered CDR3 bases are TGTGCCAGCAGCACAACGACAGATACCTATGGC. Residues: CASSTTTDTYG. The entire CDR3 protein is CASSTTTDTYGYTF.

This clone came up many times. The read ends 3 residues early relative to the CDR3; the germline J gene fills the gap. This chain links TRBV14 with TRBJ2-1, with a weak D call TRBD1 (5 bases). The V and J ends lost 0 bases and 3 bases respectively, with 6 bases between them. Germline V gene sequence: CDR1 SGHDN, CDR2 FVKESK. The CDR3 is 14 amino acids. The sequenced part of the CDR3 DNA is TGTGCCAGCAGCCAAGACAGGGTCTACAATGAG. It codes for CASSQDRVYNE. The whole CDR3 region reads CASSQDRVYNEQFF.

Ten or more counts support this clone. Read coverage stops 3 residues before the CDR3 terminus; the germline J gene supplies the remainder. The J gene is TRBJ2-1, the V gene TRBV9; the D gene could be TRBD1 or TRBD2 (5 bases each). The CDR3 contains 15 residues. Germline V CDR1 and CDR2: SGDLS, YYNGEE. Trimming pared 5 bases from V and 7 bases from J, leaving 19 bases between. The CDR3 sequence is CASSKGQGVGNEQFF. The sequenced CDR3 bases are TGTGCCAGCAGTAAAGGGCAGGGAGTAGGAAATGAG.

This clone was detected many times. The sequenced fragment ends 3 residues before the CDR3 boundary, so the rest is inferred from the germline J gene. The gene calls are TRBV7-6 and TRBJ2-7; perhaps TRBD1 as D (6 bases). V was pared by 5 bases and J by 1 base, with 12 bases between. The germline CDR1 and CDR2 sequences are SGHVS and FNYEAQ. CDR3 length equals 14 residues. The CDR3 region is CASSPLTGSYEQYF. The sequenced CDR3 bases are TGTGCCAGCAGCCCTTTGACAGGATCCTACGAG.